This T cell receptor beta chain was observed in a study of T-cell memory formation after mild COVID-19. About the research overall: Across donors, TCR clusters were largely donor specific. General study findings and limits: Those CD4+ clones that contracted were mainly in CM and EM (CD8+ ones in EMRA).

This CDR3 contains 14 residues. CDR1 SGHRS and CDR2 YFSETQ come from the germline V gene. V was pared by 3 bases and J by 1 base, with 3 bases of the junction left unmatched. TCRdb reprocessed the 5' RACE reads with MiXCR, giving one entry per CDR3 protein. The table includes 130,000 to 150,000 distinct CDR3 sequences, over 15% detected once. Points on this clonotype: As yet, its antigen is unknown.

The chain uses TRBV5-1 and TRBJ1-1, with 7 nucleotides matching TRBD1. The sequenced sample was PBMCs or a T cell subset sorted from them (not recorded which). This TCR was sampled from an adult woman who had mild COVID-19 (a few samples of this study predate the infection). Cell type and time point are not known. The CDR3 region is CASSWGQTNTEAFF. The CDR3 coding sequence is TGCGCCAGCAGCTGGGGACAGACGAACACTGAAGCTTTCTTT.